The rows below give T cell receptor beta chains drawn from one sample of a study of shared clonotypes between healthy human individuals. Here immunoSEQ multiplex PCR was the method, and the copy in TCRdb shows in-frame clones only, minus some. The table shows 1.5 million to 2.5 million clones, with roughly 95% occurring only once. What was sequenced was naive CD8+ T cells sorted from blood. All receptors come from a man aged 18 to 29 in good health. Both conserved end residues are part of each CDR3. D genes are given only for firm matches. Clone size is shown for a subset of rows, as once, few, many or a class of expanded clone.

clone_size	d_call	v_call	j_call	cdr3_nt	cdr3_aa
.	.	TRBV6-1	TRBJ2-7	TGTGCCAGCAGTGACACCTCCTACGAGCAGTACTTC	CASSDTSYEQYF
once	TRBD2	TRBV4-3	TRBJ2-3	TGCGCCAGCAGCCAAGGTGCGGGAGTGTCAGATACGCAGTATTTT	CASSQGAGVSDTQYF
.	.	TRBV5-4	TRBJ2-7	TGTGCCAGCAGCTTGGCCGGGACCTACGAGCAGTACTTC	CASSLAGTYEQYF
.	TRBD1	TRBV4-1	TRBJ2-7	TGCGCCAGCAGCCAAGGGACAGGTTGGGACGAGCAGTACTTC	CASSQGTGWDEQYF
.	TRBD1	TRBV4-1	TRBJ2-1	TGCGCCAGCAGCCCTGAACCGGGACAGCGAAATGAGCAGTTCTTC	CASSPEPGQRNEQFF
.	.	TRBV4-1	TRBJ1-3	TGCGCCAGCAGCCAAGGACTAACGGGAAACACCATATATTTT	CASSQGLTGNTIYF
.	.	TRBV29-1	TRBJ1-2	TGCAGCGTCATCTGGGCTGGCGCTAACTATGGCTACACCTTC	CSVIWAGANYGYTF
.	.	TRBV9	TRBJ2-7	TGTGCCAGCAGCGTAGGGGCGGGGAGCTCCTACGAGCAGTACTTC	CASSVGAGSSYEQYF
.	.	TRBV7-9	TRBJ2-1	TGTGCCAGCAGCTTAGGGTACATTGTCGATGAGCAGTTCTTC	CASSLGYIVDEQFF
.	.	TRBV9	TRBJ2-7	TGTGCCAGCAGCGCGACAGGACAGATGAGCTCCTACGAGCAGTACTTC	CASSATGQMSSYEQYF
once	TRBD1	TRBV10-3	TRBJ2-7	TGTGCCACTGGGGGACAGGCAGGCTACGAGCAGTACTTC	CATGGQAGYEQYF
.	TRBD2	TRBV9	TRBJ2-5	TGTGCCAGCAGTGCCGGGGGGGCGGAGGGAGAGACCCAGTACTTC	CASSAGGAEGETQYF
few	.	TRBV7-9	TRBJ1-5	TGTGCCAGCAGCTTTTCGGGGGCAGGGGATCAGCCCCAGCATTTT	CASSFSGAGDQPQHF
.	.	TRBV19	TRBJ1-2	TGTGCCAGTAGTATTGGGGTTATAAGAACCTCTCCTTCTAACTATGGCTACACCTTC	CASSIGVIRTSPSNYGYTF
.	.	TRBV5-6	TRBJ2-5	TGTGCCAGCAGCCGGACTGCTGGGACCCAGTACTTC	CASSRTAGTQYF
.	TRBD2	TRBV5-1	TRBJ2-1	TGCGCCAGCAGCGCAGGGACTAGCAATGAGCAGTTCTTC	CASSAGTSNEQFF
.	.	TRBV2	TRBJ1-1	TGTGCCAGCAGCATGTTGGGATCTTCTGAAGCTTTCTTT	CASSMLGSSEAFF
.	.	TRBV5-6	TRBJ2-1	TGTGCCAGCAGCTTCAGCGGGTCCTACAATGAGCAGTTCTTC	CASSFSGSYNEQFF
.	.	TRBV9	TRBJ2-7	TGTGCCAGCAGCGCTGAGGGGGACGGATACTACGAGCAGTACTTC	CASSAEGDGYYEQYF
.	TRBD1	TRBV5-6	TRBJ2-2	TGTGCCAGCAGCTGGACAGGGTCTACCGGGGAGCTGTTTTTT	CASSWTGSTGELFF
.	.	TRBV7-8	TRBJ2-7	TGTGCCAGCAGCTTAGCCGGGAGCTCCTACGAGCAGTACTTC	CASSLAGSSYEQYF
.	.	TRBV7-6	TRBJ2-1	TGTGCCAGCAGCTTAGGGGGCGCAGGGTCAGGGAATGAGCAGTTCTTC	CASSLGGAGSGNEQFF
.	.	TRBV15	TRBJ1-1	TGTGCCACCAGCATCGACGGCGAGAACACTGAAGCTTTCTTT	CATSIDGENTEAFF
.	TRBD2	TRBV6-5	TRBJ2-1	TGTGCCAGCCGTGCGGCGGGAGCATTGAATGAGCAGTTCTTC	CASRAAGALNEQFF
.	.	TRBV7-2	TRBJ2-2	TGTGCCAGCAGCTCACCCGGGACACTTACCGGGGAGCTGTTTTTT	CASSSPGTLTGELFF
.	.	TRBV7-9	TRBJ1-1	TGTGCCAGCAGCTCCTCCAGGTACATGAACACTGAAGCTTTCTTT	CASSSSRYMNTEAFF
.	.	TRBV5-5	TRBJ2-5	TGTGCCAGCAGCTTGGACGACTGGCGAGAGACCCAGTACTTC	CASSLDDWRETQYF
.	.	TRBV4-1	TRBJ1-5	TGCGCCAGCAGCCAAGACCGGACCGAATATAGCAATCAGCCCCAGCATTTT	CASSQDRTEYSNQPQHF
.	.	TRBV4-1	TRBJ2-5	TGCGCCAGCAGCCAGGGCCCGGACGAGACCCAGTACTTC	CASSQGPDETQYF
.	.	TRBV9	TRBJ1-3	TGTGCCAGCTCGCCCTGGGGGACCTCTGGAAACACCATATATTTT	CASSPWGTSGNTIYF
many	.	TRBV2	TRBJ2-7	TGTGCCAGCAGTGAAGAGGGGTTCGAGCAGTACTTC	CASSEEGFEQYF
.	.	TRBV7-3	TRBJ1-1	TGTGCCAGCAGCCCCGGGGTAGGGGCAGGCACTGAAGCTTTCTTT	CASSPGVGAGTEAFF
.	.	TRBV5-1	TRBJ2-1	TGCGCCAGCAGCTTGCATTATTCGGACGCCTACAATGAGCAGTTCTTC	CASSLHYSDAYNEQFF
.	.	TRBV30	TRBJ1-1	TGTGCCTGGAGTACAGGAGGGTATGAGGCTGAAGCTTTCTTT	CAWSTGGYEAEAFF
.	.	TRBV28	TRBJ2-7	TGTGCCAGCAGTTCACAGGGTTTCAGCGAGCAGTACTTC	CASSSQGFSEQYF
once	.	TRBV11-3	TRBJ2-3	TGTGCCAGCAGCTCGCGTTCCGGGGGGACAGGAGACACAGATACGCAGTATTTT	CASSSRSGGTGDTDTQYF
.	.	TRBV7-9	TRBJ1-5	TGTGCCAGCAGCTTGGTACCGGGGGAGTTGAATCAGCCCCAGCATTTT	CASSLVPGELNQPQHF
.	.	TRBV5-1	TRBJ2-1	TGCGCCAGCAGCTTAGGCGGGGAGTACAATGAGCAGTTCTTC	CASSLGGEYNEQFF
.	.	TRBV4-1	TRBJ2-7	TGCGCCAGCAGCCAAGCCCAGGTTGGAACCTACGAGCAGTACTTC	CASSQAQVGTYEQYF
.	.	TRBV20-1	TRBJ2-7	TGCAGTGCTAGAGAAGAGTACGAGCAGTACTTC	CSAREEYEQYF
.	.	TRBV19	TRBJ1-1	TGTGCCAGTAGTAGCTACCTGGAAGGGAACACTGAAGCTTTCTTT	CASSSYLEGNTEAFF
.	.	TRBV18	TRBJ2-1	TGTGCCAGCTCAACCGGGATGTACAATGAGCAGTTCTTC	CASSTGMYNEQFF
.	TRBD1	TRBV4-1	TRBJ1-1	TGCGCCAGCAGCCAAGAAAGGCAGGGGGGGATGGTTTTCTTT	CASSQERQGGMVFF
.	TRBD2	TRBV7-8	TRBJ2-7	TGTGCCAGCAGCTTAATGGGACTAGCGGGAGCGGGGGACGAGCAGTACTTC	CASSLMGLAGAGDEQYF
.	.	TRBV30	TRBJ1-3	TGTGCCTGGATCAGACTTGGAAACACCATATATTTT	CAWIRLGNTIYF
.	TRBD2	TRBV9	TRBJ2-1	TGTGCCAGCAGCGCTTGGGGGGGTATCTACAATGAGCAGTTCTTC	CASSAWGGIYNEQFF
.	TRBD2	TRBV5-1	TRBJ2-1	TGCGCCAGCAGCTTGGGGGTCCCCACTAGCGGGGGGGCGAGCTACAATGAGCAGTTCTTC	CASSLGVPTSGGASYNEQFF
.	TRBD1	TRBV7-6	TRBJ1-1	TGTGCCAGCAGCCCGGTAGACAGGGCGTGGGACACTGAAGCTTTCTTT	CASSPVDRAWDTEAFF
.	TRBD2	TRBV5-6	TRBJ2-3	TGTGCCAGCAGCTTGGAGCTAGCGGGTAGCACAGATACGCAGTATTTT	CASSLELAGSTDTQYF
.	TRBD1	TRBV7-2	TRBJ1-2	TGTGCCAGCAGCTCCGACAGGGATGGCTACACCTTC	CASSSDRDGYTF
.	TRBD1	TRBV28	TRBJ2-5	TGTGCCAGCAGCCAACAGGGGGCGCAGGAGACCCAGTACTTC	CASSQQGAQETQYF
.	.	TRBV6-5	TRBJ2-2	TGTGCCAGCAGTTCGACAGGCGGCACCGGGGAGCTGTTTTTT	CASSSTGGTGELFF
.	.	TRBV30	TRBJ2-1	TGTGCCTGGAGTGCGACAGGGAGGCTCGATGAGCAGTTCTTC	CAWSATGRLDEQFF
.	TRBD1	TRBV2	TRBJ1-1	TGTGCCAGCAGCAGCGGACAGGGGTACACTGAAGCTTTCTTT	CASSSGQGYTEAFF
.	.	TRBV5-6	TRBJ2-3	TGTGCCAGCAGCTTAGCGGGCTATTACGCATGGTATTTT	CASSLAGYYAWYF
.	TRBD1	TRBV4-3	TRBJ2-3	TGCGCCAGCAGCCCCGGGACAGGGGGCACAGATACGCAGTATTTT	CASSPGTGGTDTQYF
.	TRBD2	TRBV5-6	TRBJ2-3	TGTGCCAGCAGCTTGGCCTCATCGGGACTAGCGAAAGATACGCAGTATTTT	CASSLASSGLAKDTQYF
.	.	TRBV14	TRBJ1-1	TGTGCCAGCAGCCAAGATCTTGGCCTTGTGAACACTGAAGCTTTCTTT	CASSQDLGLVNTEAFF
.	.	TRBV29-1	TRBJ2-3	TGCAGCGTTGATCCTACCGGGACACTTACGCAGTATTTT	CSVDPTGTLTQYF